This T cell receptor beta chain came from a study of control samples from healthy donors and cancer patients. In germline, CDR1 is MDHEN, CDR2 SYDVKM. The CDR3 loop spans 12 amino acids. The ends were cut back, 7 bases at V and 5 bases at J, with 8 bases in the middle. The protocol was immunoSEQ multiplex PCR, while the TCRdb copy is restricted to in-frame clones and leaves out a portion. The table records approximately 230,000 clones, roughly 80% of them present only once. The chain joins TRBV28 to TRBJ2-2; D gene ambiguous. The sequenced material came from PBMCs. The TCR was taken from a woman aged 55-69 years with lung cancer. In nucleotides, the CDR3 is TGTGCCAGCATGAGGTCTACCGGGGAGCTGTTTTTT. It translates to CASMRSTGELFF.